This T cell receptor beta chain was obtained from a study of blood T cell repertoires in COVID-19. Turning to the study itself: PBMCs, B-cell-depleted T cells, or T cells were the source of the cDNA or gDNA that made up the material.

TCRdb's table, derived via immunoSEQ multiplex PCR, lists solely in-frame clones and lacks some. The table includes some 170,000 clones, 85% to 90% detected once. CDR3 length: 16 amino acids. CDR1 is MNHEY, CDR2 SVGAGI, per germline. The V end lost 0 bases, the J end lost 2 bases, and 14 bases lay between the germline ends. Enrollees, about 18 to 89 years old, lived in 25 or so US areas. The receptor comes from a man in his forties who had recovered from COVID-19. Sequencing was performed on PBMCs or T cells enriched from blood (not recorded which). V gene TRBV6-5 combines with J gene TRBJ2-7; D gene ambiguous. CDR3 nucleotides: TGTGCCAGCAGTTACTCGTTCTCATATGGCCCCTACGAGCAGTACTTC. This encodes CASSYSFSYGPYEQYF.